These T cell receptor beta chains were read from a single sample in a study of Ad26.COV2.S vaccination and SARS-CoV-2 variants. Clones were sequenced by immunoSEQ multiplex PCR, and TCRdb holds only the in-frame ones, with some missing. The repertoire holds about 400,000 clones, with approximately 86% as singletons. The source was peripheral blood, collected in a trial of Ad26.COV2.S vaccine versus placebo. These receptors all come from a person aged 18-65 years who received the Ad26.COV2.S COVID-19 vaccine or a placebo. The CDR3 runs from the conserved cysteine through the conserved F or W. Fields, in order: J gene, clone size, V gene, CDR3 protein. Size values are once, few and many counts, or a class for expanded clones, and some rows have none.

>TRBJ2-3|NA|TRBV25-1
CASSDTQGGTDTQYF
>TRBJ2-2|NA|TRBV7-8
CASLRSGANTGELFF
>TRBJ2-3|NA|TRBV19
CASSTALWDLPDTQYF
>TRBJ2-1|NA|TRBV6-1
CASSDGREALSYNEQFF
>TRBJ2-3|NA|TRBV4-1
CASSRGGLAGGETDTQYF
>TRBJ2-1|NA|TRBV2
CASTTRSGSYNEQFF
>TRBJ2-3|NA|TRBV7-6
CASSLYERGPTDTQYF
>TRBJ1-5|NA|TRBV12-5
CASGSGQGVNQPQHF
>TRBJ2-6|NA|TRBV7-8
CASSKVGRGPGANVLTF
>TRBJ2-3|NA|TRBV3-1/TRBV3-2
CASSQDVSGGADTQYF
>TRBJ2-3|NA|TRBV5-4
CASSLDPSTDTQYF
>TRBJ2-7|NA|TRBV5-5
CASSLVPGGGEQYF
>TRBJ1-2|NA|TRBV19
CASQFGNYGYTF
>TRBJ2-7|NA|TRBV4-3
CASSPLITREQYF
>TRBJ2-1|NA|TRBV5-1
CASSLQGLSYNEQFF
>TRBJ2-7|NA|TRBV5-4
CASSFYTGGYEQYF
>TRBJ1-4|NA|TRBV14
CASSLRTVGTTNEKLFF
>TRBJ2-5|NA|TRBV11-2
CASSLGPGAWETQYF
>TRBJ2-1|NA|TRBV4-3
CASSQGFFGGEFFHNEQFF
>TRBJ2-1|NA|TRBV13
CASSSTGGNEQFF
>TRBJ2-1|NA|TRBV10-3
CAISESQGVGHEQFF
>TRBJ2-5|NA|TRBV25-1
CASSGVKTPGGKDTQYF
>TRBJ2-1|once|TRBV4-3
CASSQRTGGSYNEQFF
>TRBJ1-2|NA|TRBV6-1
CASSEMVGVNYGYTF
>TRBJ2-1|NA|TRBV2
CASSDTRQGVNEQFF
>TRBJ2-2|NA|TRBV7-6
CASSFAGQGGWNTGELFF
>TRBJ1-2|NA|TRBV30
CAWSVPFPGGGGYTF
>TRBJ1-1|NA|TRBV9
CASSVESRTEAFF
>TRBJ2-7|NA|TRBV7-2
CASSLWDRGVGEQYF
>TRBJ1-1|NA|TRBV5-5
CASSLWLNTEAFF
>TRBJ1-4|NA|TRBV7-9
CASSLTTGGGEKLFF
>TRBJ2-7|NA|TRBV20-1
CSASIDRVASEQYF
>TRBJ2-5|NA|TRBV30
CAWDRGPETQYF
>TRBJ2-7|NA|TRBV5-4
CASSSGTRKSEQYF
>TRBJ2-7|NA|TRBV9
CASGDRPNEQYF
>TRBJ2-1|NA|TRBV7-9
CASSLDGTVGNEQFF
>TRBJ2-1|once|TRBV7-2
CASSYPGGRSSYNEQFF
>TRBJ1-2|NA|TRBV27
CASSFSLFEANGYTF
>TRBJ2-5|NA|TRBV11-2
CASRRLGGPPQETQYF
>TRBJ1-1|NA|TRBV7-9
CASSSLGTEAFF
>TRBJ1-5|few|TRBV2
CASSIERGNQPQHF
>TRBJ2-3|once|TRBV27
CASRNLEGAQYF
>TRBJ1-1|NA|TRBV7-9
CASSLAEVRGAFF
>TRBJ2-7|NA|TRBV18
CASSLGNSLPYEQYF
>TRBJ2-7|NA|TRBV11-2
CASSPTTGTGIEQYF
>TRBJ2-5|NA|TRBV5-4
CASSTTRGRETQYF
>TRBJ1-1|NA|TRBV5-4
CASFGTGEAEAFF
>TRBJ2-1|NA|TRBV5-1
CASSLEASAEQFF
>TRBJ1-2|NA|TRBV23-1
CASSQSGGGTTF
>TRBJ2-3|NA|TRBV27
CASSPPPSRTDTQYF
>TRBJ1-3|NA|TRBV7-9
CASSLQTGNGGNTIYF
>TRBJ2-5|NA|TRBV14
CASSQEFGDSGFIQETQYF
>TRBJ2-1|NA|TRBV11-2
CASSLQRHNEQFF
>TRBJ2-1|NA|TRBV3-1/TRBV3-2
CASSSQGNEQFF
>TRBJ1-1|NA|TRBV11-3
CASSLRVNTEAFF
>TRBJ1-3|NA|TRBV5-1
CASSPGQGVGNTIYF